This entry lists 27 T cell receptor beta chains sequenced from one sample in a study of identical twins. TCRdb processed the 5' RACE reads anew with MiXCR; each CDR3 protein has one entry. This sample has hundreds of thousands of distinct CDR3 sequences, with approximately 18% found just once. These same data were also listed under a study on T cells expressing NK-cell markers.

Sample: PBMCs. These receptors all come from a young woman in good health.

The chain carries TRBV7-9 and TRBJ2-2; TRBD2 matches at 12 bases. The junction had 4 bases not matched to a gene; V was cut back by 5 bases and J by 3 bases. The CDR3 has 16 amino acids. Germline CDR1 is SEHNR and CDR2 is FQNEAQ (reference sequence). This CDR3 is CASSDPSGGDTGELFF. CDR3 sequence (DNA): TGTGCCAGCAGCGACCCTAGCGGGGGGGACACCGGGGAGCTGTTTTTT.

This clonotype was counted a single time. With a much larger clone just one base away, this may be a read error. V and J are TRBV12-3 or TRBV12-4 and TRBJ1-6; 9 positions match TRBD1. J gave up 9 bases and V 3 bases, and 6 bases lay outside the gene matches. This CDR3 contains 15 residues. The chain's CDR3 is CASSFAGTGCSPLHF. CDR3 DNA sequence: TGTGCCAGCAGTTTTGCCGGGACAGGGTGTTCACCCCTCCACTTT.

There are a few counts of this clonotype. The gene calls are TRBV5-1 and TRBJ2-7; D could derive from TRBD1 or TRBD2 (5 bases each). CDR1 and CDR2 (germline): SGHRS, YFSETQ. CDR3 size: 14 residues. Trimming took 2 bases from V and 5 from J, leaving 14 bases between them. The CDR3 here is CASSLTGDVNEQYF. The CDR3 bases are TGCGCCAGCAGCTTAACCGGGGACGTCAACGAGCAGTACTTC. Supplemented by reference TRBV5-1 and TRBJ2-7, the full variable domain reads KAGVTQTPRYLIKTRGQQVTLSCSPISGHRSVSWYQQTPGQGLQFLFEYFSETQRNKGNFPGRFSGRQFSNSRSEMNVSTLELGDSALYLCASSLTGDVNEQYFGPGTRLTVT.

This chain uses TRBV5-1 with TRBJ2-1; 7 nucleotides agree with TRBD1. J gave up 5 bases and V 5 bases, and 10 bases lay outside the gene matches. This CDR3 comprises 15 residues. Germline loops: CDR1 SGHRS, CDR2 YFSETQ. CDR3 sequence (DNA): TGCGCCAGCAGGCCAACAGGGGATAGAAACAATGAGCAGTTCTTC. Translated, it gives CASRPTGDRNNEQFF.

The chain uses TRBV7-2 and TRBJ2-1; possible D gene TRBD1, 5 bases. Trimming removed 5 bases at V and 9 bases at J, with 14 bases between. The CDR3 length is 13 residues. Germline lookup yields CDR1 SGHTA and CDR2 FQGNSA. This CDR3 is CASSPGPGPEQFF. The CDR3 DNA is TGTGCCAGCAGCCCAGGGCCCGGTCCTGAGCAGTTCTTC.

This clonotype has only a few counts. This chain links TRBV12-3 or TRBV12-4 with TRBJ2-3; 7 bases agree with TRBD2. The CDR3 consists of 15 residues. V trimming: 7 bases; J trimming: 4 bases; junction bases outside the gene matches: 11. This CDR3 is CASTLIMGGADTQYF. CDR3 nucleotides: TGTGCCAGCACCCTAATTATGGGAGGGGCAGATACGCAGTATTTT.

This chain joins TRBV3-1 and TRBJ2-5, with a possible D match to TRBD2 (6 bases). The V end was cut by 8 bases, the J end by 4 bases, with 11 bases between. The CDR3 has 12 amino acids. Germline values: CDR1 LGHDT, CDR2 YNNKEL (reference sequence). DNA of the CDR3: TGTGCCAGCCGGCTGGGAGGAGAGACCCAGTACTTC. It encodes CASRLGGETQYF.

This clonotype was seen a few times. The V gene is TRBV29-1, the J gene TRBJ1-6; 9 nucleotides agree with TRBD1. J lost 8 bases, V lost 6 bases, and 5 bases had no gene match. Germline V lookup: CDR1 SQVTM, CDR2 ANQGSEA. The CDR3 covers 13 residues. CDR3 in DNA: TGCAGCGTCGGACAGGGGTCTGATTCACCCCTCCACTTT. It specifies CSVGQGSDSPLHF.

This chain connects TRBV3-1 to TRBJ1-2, with 9 bases lining up with TRBD1. Germline CDR1 and CDR2: LGHDT and YNNKEL (reference sequence). The CDR3 consists of 14 residues. V trimming: 1 base; J trimming: 8 bases; junction bases outside the gene matches: 5. CDR3 coding DNA: TGTGCCAGCAGCCAAGGGACAGGGGTTTCGGGCTACACCTTC. Amino acid sequence: CASSQGTGVSGYTF.

The V gene is TRBV7-6, the J gene TRBJ2-2; 8 bases are shared with TRBD2. Germline V gene sequence: CDR1 SGHVS, CDR2 FNYEAQ. The CDR3 is 17 amino acids. The V and J ends lost 1 base and 2 bases, in that order; junction bases with no gene match: 6. CDR3 DNA sequence: TGTGCCAGCAGCTTAGGATTAGCGGGGTCAAACACCGGGGAGCTGTTTTTT. It codes for CASSLGLAGSNTGELFF. Looking up the rest from reference TRBV7-6 and TRBJ2-2 gives the full variable domain: GAGVSQSPRYKVTKRGQDVALRCDPISGHVSLYWYRQALGQGPEFLTYFNYEAQQDKSGLPNDRFSAERPEGSISTLTIQRTEQRDSAMYRCASSLGLAGSNTGELFFGEGSRLTVL.

This clonotype occurred once. The chain combines TRBV7-2 with TRBJ2-3, with 7 positions matching TRBD2. Germline CDR1 SGHTA, CDR2 FQGNSA. V lost 3 bases, J lost 0 bases, and 6 bases stayed unmatched. This CDR3 contains 16 residues. As DNA, the CDR3 is TGTGCCAGCAGCTTGGGACTACGATTCAGCACAGATACGCAGTATTTT. Residues: CASSLGLRFSTDTQYF.

This sequence joins TRBV29-1 and TRBJ1-1; TRBD1 aligns across 8 bases. With 7 bases clipped from V and 6 bases from J, the junction kept 10 bases outside the gene matches. Germline V gene lookup returns CDR1 SQVTM and CDR2 ANQGSEA. The CDR3 loop spans 13 amino acids. CDR3: CSARQGRGAEAFF. The CDR3 DNA reads TGCAGCGCCCGACAGGGGCGCGGAGCTGAAGCTTTCTTT.

This chain's CDR3 is CASSLGELSGNTIYF. The CDR3 DNA reads as TGTGCCAGCAGCTTAGGGGAATTGTCTGGAAACACCATATATTTT. This chain joins TRBV7-6 and TRBJ1-3; no clear D. V was cut by 1 base and J by 1 base, with 8 bases left in between. CDR1 and CDR2 from the germline V gene are SGHVS and FNYEAQ. This CDR3 spans 15 amino acids. Complete variable domain (other parts from reference TRBV7-6 and TRBJ1-3): GAGVSQSPRYKVTKRGQDVALRCDPISGHVSLYWYRQALGQGPEFLTYFNYEAQQDKSGLPNDRFSAERPEGSISTLTIQRTEQRDSAMYRCASSLGELSGNTIYFGEGSWLTVV.

This clonotype was observed a few times. The chain recombines TRBV12-3 or TRBV12-4 with TRBJ2-3; TRBD2 agrees at 10 bases. With 8 bases clipped from V and 3 bases from J, the junction kept 11 bases outside the gene matches. The CDR3 runs 16 residues. In DNA, the CDR3 is TGTGCCAGCGGATTCGCTAGCGGGAGTAGGACAGATACGCAGTATTTT. Its translation: CASGFASGSRTDTQYF.

V gene TRBV20-1 combines with J gene TRBJ2-5, with a tentative D call TRBD2 (5 bases). Germline lookup yields CDR1 DFQATT and CDR2 SNEGSKA (reference sequence). Between the trimmed V and J ends, which lost 0 bases and 5 bases, there was a span of 13 bases. The CDR3 is 14 residues long. The CDR3 loop reads CSARDRWESETQYF. CDR3 in DNA: TGCAGTGCTAGAGATAGGTGGGAGTCGGAGACCCAGTACTTC.

This chain connects TRBV12-3 or TRBV12-4 to TRBJ2-5, with 10 bases lining up with TRBD1. The V segment lost 6 bases and the J segment 4 bases; nucleotides outside the gene matches: 8. CDR3 length equals 15 residues. In DNA, the CDR3 is TGTGCCAGCAGGACTGTTGACAGGGGGCGAGAGACCCAGTACTTC. Translation: CASRTVDRGRETQYF.

The rearrangement links TRBV12-3 or TRBV12-4 to TRBJ1-1; 7 bases agree with TRBD1. The CDR3 extends over 15 amino acids. V lost 6 bases to trimming and J lost 2 bases; unmatched junction nucleotides: 9. CDR3: CASSSRQGGNTEAFF. The DNA for the CDR3 is TGTGCCAGCAGCTCAAGACAGGGCGGCAACACTGAAGCTTTCTTT.

This rearrangement joins TRBV5-1 to TRBJ1-2; D is uncertain. Germline V gene sequence: CDR1 SGHRS, CDR2 YFSETQ. CDR3 size: 14 residues. Trimming pared 1 base from V and 0 bases from J, leaving 7 bases between. The CDR3 loop is CASSLIETNYGYTF. Written as DNA, the CDR3 is TGCGCCAGCAGCTTGATAGAGACTAACTATGGCTACACCTTC.

This CDR3 is CASRALGGRGEAFF. The DNA for the CDR3 is TGTGCCAGCAGGGCCCTAGGTGGGCGGGGTGAAGCTTTCTTT. This chain links TRBV9 with TRBJ1-1, with D unclear. Trimming stripped 5 bases from V and 7 bases from J, with 18 bases between. This CDR3 has 14 amino acids. Germline V lookup: CDR1 SGDLS, CDR2 YYNGEE.

This clonotype was detected a few times. The chain uses TRBV19 and TRBJ1-2; D is unclear. Trimming removed 5 bases at V and 4 bases at J, with 23 bases between. The germline CDR1 and CDR2 sequences are LNHDA and SQIVND (reference sequence). The CDR3 sequence is 17 residues long. The CDR3 sequence is CASSFFPKTGAVYGYTF. The CDR3 region has the DNA TGTGCCAGTAGTTTTTTCCCAAAGACGGGAGCAGTCTATGGCTACACCTTC.

This clonotype was detected a few times. This chain links TRBV29-1 with TRBJ2-1, with a tentative D call TRBD2 (6 bases). The ends were cut back, 4 bases at V and 9 bases at J, with 13 bases in the middle. Germline CDR1 is SQVTM and CDR2 is ANQGSEA. CDR3 length equals 12 residues. The DNA of the CDR3 is TGCAGCGTTGGGGGACTCGGGGTTGAGCAGTTCTTC. Its protein product is CSVGGLGVEQFF.

CDR3 bases: TGCGCCAGCAGCACGGGGGGGACACCGTCCTACAATGAGCAGTTCTTC. Its protein product is CASSTGGTPSYNEQFF. This chain uses TRBV5-1 with TRBJ2-1; 8 bases match TRBD2. V shed 4 bases, J shed 1 base, and the junction held 7 bases outside the gene matches. Per germline, CDR1 SGHRS and CDR2 YFSETQ. The CDR3 is 16 residues long.

The J gene is TRBJ2-1, the V gene TRBV20-1; 12 bases fit TRBD2. Germline V gene sequence: CDR1 DFQATT, CDR2 SNEGSKA (reference sequence). This CDR3 is built from 14 residues. Unmatched junction bases numbered 6, after V lost 3 bases and J lost 9 bases. This CDR3 reads CSARLAGGQREQFF. The CDR3 region has the DNA TGCAGTGCTAGGCTAGCGGGGGGGCAACGTGAGCAGTTCTTC.

The V call is TRBV7-8, the J call TRBJ2-1; no reliable D call. The germline gives CDR1 SGHVS, CDR2 FQNEAQ. This CDR3 spans 14 amino acids. Trimming took 1 base from V and 6 from J, leaving 10 bases between them. CDR3 loop: CASSLVVYPNEQFF. The CDR3, as DNA: TGTGCCAGCAGCTTAGTAGTCTACCCCAATGAGCAGTTCTTC. The full variable domain, rest sourced from reference TRBV7-8 and TRBJ2-1, is GAGVSQSPRYKVAKRGQDVALRCDPISGHVSLFWYQQALGQGPEFLTYFQNEAQLDKSGLPSDRFFAERPEGSVSTLKIQRTQQEDSAVYLCASSLVVYPNEQFFGPGTRLTVL.

This clonotype was observed many times. This chain joins TRBV5-1 and TRBJ2-5, with 7 bases aligning to TRBD2. The CDR3 extends over 15 amino acids. Germline CDR1 reads SGHRS; CDR2 reads YFSETQ. With V trimmed by 3 bases and J by 4 bases, 9 bases remained unmatched. This CDR3 is CASSSQERTRETQYF. DNA of the CDR3: TGCGCCAGCAGCTCGCAAGAGAGGACTAGAGAGACCCAGTACTTC.

The table lists this clonotype with many counts. V gene TRBV20-1 combines with J gene TRBJ2-1; D is possibly TRBD2 (7 bases). Trimming shortened V by 3 bases and J by 7 bases, and 19 bases separated the two germline ends. From germline, CDR1 is DFQATT and CDR2 SNEGSKA (reference sequence). CDR3 length: 15 amino acids. In DNA, the CDR3 is TGCAGTGCTAGCGCCCGGGGGGCCGCTTTAAATGAGCAGTTCTTC. Protein sequence: CSASARGAALNEQFF.

The sample holds a few counts of this clonotype. The chain has TRBV7-3 and TRBJ2-3; D is possibly TRBD2 (6 bases). CDR3 length: 15 amino acids. Deletions cut 5 bases from V and 0 bases from J, with 12 bases between. The germline gives CDR1 SGHTA, CDR2 FQGTGA. This CDR3 reads CASSPVGGSTDTQYF. Here the CDR3 DNA reads TGTGCCAGCAGCCCCGTGGGGGGTAGCACAGATACGCAGTATTTT.